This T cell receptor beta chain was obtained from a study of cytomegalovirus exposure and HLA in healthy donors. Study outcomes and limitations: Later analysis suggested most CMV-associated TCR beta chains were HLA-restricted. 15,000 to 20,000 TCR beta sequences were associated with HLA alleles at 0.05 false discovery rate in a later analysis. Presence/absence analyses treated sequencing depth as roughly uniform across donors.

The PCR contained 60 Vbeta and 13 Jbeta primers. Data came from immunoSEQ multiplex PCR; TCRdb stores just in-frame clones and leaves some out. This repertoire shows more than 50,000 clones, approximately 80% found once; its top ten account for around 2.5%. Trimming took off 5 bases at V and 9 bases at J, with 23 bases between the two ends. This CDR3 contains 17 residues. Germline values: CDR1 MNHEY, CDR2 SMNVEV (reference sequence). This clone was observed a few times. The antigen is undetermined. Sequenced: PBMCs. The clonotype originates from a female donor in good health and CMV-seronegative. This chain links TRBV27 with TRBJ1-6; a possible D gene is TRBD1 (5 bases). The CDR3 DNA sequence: TGTGCCAGCAGTCCCGGACAAGGTGCTGGGTTTTCTTCACCCCTCCACTTT. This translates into CASSPGQGAGFSSPLHF.